The TCR beta chain under discussion was sequenced for a study of radiation and T cells in renal cell carcinoma. Whole-study results and caveats: Top tumor clonotypes rose in blood 2 weeks post-radiation, then contracted.

The time point here: blood 2 weeks post-SBRT. Treatment meaning: 15 Gy SBRT to primary tumor, nephrectomy 4 weeks later. The method was immunoSEQ multiplex PCR; TCRdb's version includes in-frame clones alone and lacks a portion of them. The data show some 130,000 clones, with more than 75% seen just once and approximately 6% held by the top ten. As concerns this clone: Its antigen is unknown.

The CDR3 contains 15 residues. The V gene end was trimmed by 6 bases and the J gene end by 6 bases; junction bases not matched to a gene: 5. Germline loops: CDR1 LNHDA, CDR2 SQIVND (reference sequence). The source was blood, collected from a patient whose treatment included radiotherapy and nephrectomy. The rearrangement links TRBV19 to TRBJ2-2; the match to TRBD1 covers 12 bases. This TCR was recovered from a woman in her seventies with renal cell carcinoma. Here the CDR3 DNA reads TGTGCCAGTAGAGGGGGACAGGGGGCCGCCGGGGAGCTGTTTTTT. Translating gives CASRGGQGAAGELFF.